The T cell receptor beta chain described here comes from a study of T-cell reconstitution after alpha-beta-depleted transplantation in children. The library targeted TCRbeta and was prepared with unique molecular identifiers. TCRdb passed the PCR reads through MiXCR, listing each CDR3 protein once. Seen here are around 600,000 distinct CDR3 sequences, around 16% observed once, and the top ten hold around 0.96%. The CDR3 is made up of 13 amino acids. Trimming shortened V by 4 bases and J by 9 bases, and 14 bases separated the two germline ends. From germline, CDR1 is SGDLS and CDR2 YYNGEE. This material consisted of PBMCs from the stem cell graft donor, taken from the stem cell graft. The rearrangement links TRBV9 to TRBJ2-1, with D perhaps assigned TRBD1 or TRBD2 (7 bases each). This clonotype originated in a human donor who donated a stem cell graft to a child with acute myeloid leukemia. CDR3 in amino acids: CASSIQGGGEQFF. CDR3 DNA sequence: TGTGCCAGCAGCATCCAGGGGGGGGGTGAGCAGTTCTTC.